The 15 T cell receptor beta chains in this list originate from one sample, sequenced in a study of control samples from healthy donors and cancer patients (dated by TCRdb to about 2020). Libraries came from the immunoSEQ multiplex PCR assay. TCRdb carries this immuneACCESS record with in-frame sequences only. Its versions omit some clonotypes, under half of them owing to an unresolved V gene in the studies checked, with the rest unexplained. This sample is represented by roughly 95,000 clones; just under 95% of them were singletons. The biggest ten clones account for about 3% of the sample. The sequencing sample was made of blood. The receptors stem from a human donor in good health. The donor label of this sample is uncertain.

This chain connects TRBV5-5 to TRBJ1-6; 8 bases are a match to TRBD1. Germline lookup yields CDR1 SGHKS and CDR2 YYEKEE (reference sequence). The CDR3 totals 16 residues. With V trimmed by 2 bases and J by 5 bases, 6 bases remained unmatched. CDR3 residues: CASSLLQGANNSPLHF. The DNA of the CDR3 is TGTGCCAGCAGCTTATTGCAGGGGGCGAATAATTCACCCCTCCACTTT.

The CDR3 DNA sequence: TGTGCCAGCAGCCCCCGTACCTCGCGCTCTGGAAACACCATATATTTT. Residues: CASSPRTSRSGNTIYF. This chain joins TRBV5-6 and TRBJ1-3, with D hard to call. From germline, CDR1 is SGHDT and CDR2 YYEEEE. Trimming removed 4 bases at V and 0 bases at J, with 14 bases between. The CDR3 spans 16 residues. The full variable domain, completed using reference TRBV5-6 and TRBJ1-3, is DAGVTQSPTHLIKTRGQQVTLRCSPKSGHDTVSWYQQALGQGPQFIFQYYEEEERQRGNFPDRFSGHQFPNYSSELNVNALLLGDSALYLCASSPRTSRSGNTIYFGEGSWLTVV.

The J gene is TRBJ1-6, the V gene TRBV4-1; D unclear. The CDR3 sequence is 15 residues long. The V end was cut by 0 bases, the J end by 5 bases, with 8 bases between. Germline-derived CDR1 and CDR2 are MGHRA and YSYEKL. CDR3 sequence reads: CASSQEPANNSPLHF. The CDR3, as DNA: TGCGCCAGCAGCCAAGAACCGGCGAATAATTCACCCCTCCACTTT.

The V call is TRBV12-3 or TRBV12-4, the J call TRBJ1-6; D is perhaps TRBD1 (6 bases). V lost 6 bases and J lost 9, with 12 bases in between. CDR3 length: 13 residues. In nucleotides, the CDR3 is TGTGCCAGCAGCGGGGGCGCGCGTTCACCCCTCCACTTT. Amino acids: CASSGGARSPLHF.

V usage is TRBV3-1 (or the pseudogene TRBV3-2) and J usage is TRBJ1-4, with D uncertain. The germline V and J ends were trimmed by 2 bases and 8 bases, with 15 bases remaining between them. The germline CDR1 and CDR2 sequences are LGHDT and YNNKEL (reference sequence). The CDR3 contains 15 residues. CDR3 region: CASSQRAPNEEKLFF. The CDR3 nucleotides read TGTGCCAGCAGCCAACGGGCCCCCAACGAGGAAAAACTGTTTTTT.

V usage is TRBV6-6 and J usage is TRBJ2-1, with 8 bases lining up with TRBD2. V was pared by 5 bases and J by 1 base, with 10 bases of the junction left unmatched. The germline V gene encodes CDR1 MNHNY and CDR2 SVGAGI (reference sequence). This CDR3 is 17 amino acids long. Here the CDR3 DNA reads TGTGCCAGCAGTCGCACGCGGGGGGCAGGGTCCTACAATGAGCAGTTCTTC. It yields the protein CASSRTRGAGSYNEQFF.

This chain uses TRBV6-1 with TRBJ1-5; D unresolved. In germline, CDR1 is MNHNS, CDR2 SASEGT. Trimming stripped 2 bases from V and 3 bases from J, with 8 bases between. The CDR3 is 14 amino acids. CDR3 in amino acids: CASSEHWANQPQHF. The CDR3 region has the DNA TGTGCCAGCAGTGAACATTGGGCCAATCAGCCCCAGCATTTT.

The chain employs TRBV7-9 and TRBJ1-3; D uncertain. Per the germline V gene, CDR1 is SEHNR and CDR2 is FQNEAQ (reference sequence). The ends were cut back, 5 bases at V and 3 bases at J, with 11 bases in the middle. The CDR3 consists of 14 residues. The CDR3 region has the DNA TGTGCCAGCAGCCCCGGCGCGCGTGGAAACACCATATATTTT. Translating gives CASSPGARGNTIYF.

The rearrangement joins TRBV7-6 to TRBJ1-4, with TRBD1 identical over 8 bases. V shed 5 bases, J shed 8 bases, and the junction held 4 bases outside the gene matches. Germline values: CDR1 SGHVS, CDR2 FNYEAQ. The CDR3 contains 13 residues. The CDR3 nucleotides are TGTGCCAGCAGCCAAGGGGACAGGGAAAAACTGTTTTTT. This sequence encodes CASSQGDREKLFF.

V usage is TRBV10-3 and J usage is TRBJ2-2, with 9 nucleotides matching TRBD1. V lost 9 bases to trimming and J lost 4 bases; unmatched junction nucleotides: 3. CDR1 and CDR2 from the germline V gene are ENHRY and SYGVKD. This CDR3 contains 13 residues. The CDR3 sequence: CAIGQGSTGELFF. As DNA, the CDR3 is TGTGCCATAGGACAGGGGAGCACCGGGGAGCTGTTTTTT.

For this clone: The sample contains more than one DNA sequence encoding this CDR3. V gene TRBV7-9 combines with J gene TRBJ2-1, with D unclear. This CDR3 comprises 13 residues. The germline gives CDR1 SEHNR, CDR2 FQNEAQ (reference sequence). V was shortened by 1 base and J by 7 bases, with 8 bases between the two germline ends. The CDR3 reads CASSLGQGNEQFF. As DNA, the CDR3 is TGTGCCAGCAGCTTAGGACAAGGGAATGAGCAGTTCTTC.

Here the CDR3 DNA reads TGTGCCAGCAGTGAAAACAGGGATTATGAAAAACTGTTTTTT. Its protein is CASSENRDYEKLFF. The rearrangement uses TRBV25-1 and TRBJ1-4; tentatively, D is TRBD1 (6 bases). The length of the CDR3 is 14 residues. With 2 bases removed from V and 6 bases from J, the gap between germline ends came to 10 bases. CDR1 is MGHDK and CDR2 is SYGVNS in the germline V gene.

This rearrangement joins TRBV5-5 to TRBJ2-2, with unresolved D. Germline CDR1 SGHKS, CDR2 YYEKEE (reference sequence). V lost 0 bases, J lost 1 base, and 13 bases lay in between. The CDR3 spans 17 residues. The CDR3 sequence: CASSLVFSLGNTGELFF. The CDR3, as DNA: TGTGCCAGCAGCTTGGTCTTCTCGCTCGGGAACACCGGGGAGCTGTTTTTT.

This chain links TRBV6-2 or TRBV6-3 with TRBJ1-1; D is perhaps TRBD1 (5 bases). V gave up 8 bases and J gave up 1 base, with 20 bases separating them. The CDR3 contains 16 residues. Germline V CDR1 and CDR2: MNHEY, SVGEGT. The chain's CDR3 is CASGLKVGEWNTEAFF. In DNA, the CDR3 is TGTGCCAGCGGCCTGAAGGTGGGGGAGTGGAACACTGAAGCTTTCTTT.

A remark on this clone: Other DNA sequences in this specimen translate into the identical CDR3. The rearrangement uses TRBV2 and TRBJ1-5; D unresolved. With 4 bases removed from V and 0 bases from J, the gap between germline ends came to 4 bases. In germline, CDR1 is SNHLY, CDR2 FYNNEI. This CDR3 has 13 amino acids. The CDR3 coding sequence is TGTGCCAGCAGTGGAGATAGCAATCAGCCCCAGCATTTT. It is translated as CASSGDSNQPQHF.